This TCR beta chain was identified during a study of T cells after somatic rescue of genetic block. Assay used: immunoSEQ multiplex PCR; TCRdb lists only in-frame clones, some missing. This sample has 110,000 or so clones; 80% to 95% occur once, and the top ten carry about 1.5%. V lost 3 bases and J 9 bases, leaving 9 bases between the germline ends. This CDR3 region has 13 residues. Germline CDR1 reads SGHTA; CDR2 reads FQGTGA. The receptor's source is a woman aged 18-29 years. Sequences were obtained from peripheral blood mononuclear cells (PBMCs). The genes are TRBV7-3 and TRBJ1-6; maybe TRBD1 (6 bases). CDR3 DNA sequence: TGTGCCAGCAGCTTTAACAGGGCTTCACCCCTCCACTTT. Amino acids: CASSFNRASPLHF. Using reference TRBV7-3 and TRBJ1-6 for the parts outside the CDR3, the full variable domain is GAGVSQTPSNKVTEKGKYVELRCDPISGHTALYWYRQSLGQGPEFLIYFQGTGAADDSGLPNDRFFAVRPEGSVSTLKIQRTERGDSAVYLCASSFNRASPLHFGNGTRLTVT.